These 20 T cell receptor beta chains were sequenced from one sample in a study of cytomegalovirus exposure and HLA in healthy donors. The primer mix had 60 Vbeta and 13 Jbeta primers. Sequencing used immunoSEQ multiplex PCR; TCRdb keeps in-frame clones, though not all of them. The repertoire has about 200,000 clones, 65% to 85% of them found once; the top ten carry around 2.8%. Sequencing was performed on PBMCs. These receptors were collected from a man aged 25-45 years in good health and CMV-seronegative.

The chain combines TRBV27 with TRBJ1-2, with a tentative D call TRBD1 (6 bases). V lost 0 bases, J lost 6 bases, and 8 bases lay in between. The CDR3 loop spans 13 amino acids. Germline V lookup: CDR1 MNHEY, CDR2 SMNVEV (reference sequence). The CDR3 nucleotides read TGTGCCAGCAGTTTATCGGCAGGGGATGGCTACACCTTC. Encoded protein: CASSLSAGDGYTF.

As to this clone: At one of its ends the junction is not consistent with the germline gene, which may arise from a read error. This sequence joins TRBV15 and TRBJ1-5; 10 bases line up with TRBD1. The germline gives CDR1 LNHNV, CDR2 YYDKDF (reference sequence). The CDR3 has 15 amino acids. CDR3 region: CATSGLTGGNQPQHF. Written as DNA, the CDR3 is TGTGCCACCAGCGGATTGACAGGGGGCAACCAGCCCCAGCATTTT.

CDR3 coding DNA: TGTGCCAGCAGCTTGGGTGAAACAGGGACCGGGGAGCTGTTTTTT. Amino acid sequence: CASSLGETGTGELFF. The chain couples TRBV7-9 to TRBJ2-2; tentatively, D is TRBD1 (6 bases). Germline loops: CDR1 SEHNR, CDR2 FQNEAQ (reference sequence). Trimming left V 3 bases short and J 5 bases short, with 13 bases between. There are 15 residues in the CDR3.

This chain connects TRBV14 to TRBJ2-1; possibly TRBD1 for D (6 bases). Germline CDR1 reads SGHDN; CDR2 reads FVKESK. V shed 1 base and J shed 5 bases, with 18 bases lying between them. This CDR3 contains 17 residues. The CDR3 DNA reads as TGTGCCAGCAGCCAAGTAGTCACGGGACACTTAGACAATGAGCAGTTCTTC. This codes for CASSQVVTGHLDNEQFF.

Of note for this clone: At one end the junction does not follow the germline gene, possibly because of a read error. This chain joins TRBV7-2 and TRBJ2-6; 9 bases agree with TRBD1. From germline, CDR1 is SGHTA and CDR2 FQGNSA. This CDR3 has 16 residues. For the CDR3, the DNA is TGTGCCAGCACCCTTACAGGGGGCTCTGGGGCCAGCGTCCTGACTTTC. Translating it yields CASTLTGGSGASVLTF.

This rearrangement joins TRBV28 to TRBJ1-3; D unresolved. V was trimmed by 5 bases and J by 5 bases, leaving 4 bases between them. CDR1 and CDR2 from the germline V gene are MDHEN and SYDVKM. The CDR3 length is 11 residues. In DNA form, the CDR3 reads TGTGCCAGCAGTGGGCGAAACACCATATATTTT. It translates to CASSGRNTIYF.

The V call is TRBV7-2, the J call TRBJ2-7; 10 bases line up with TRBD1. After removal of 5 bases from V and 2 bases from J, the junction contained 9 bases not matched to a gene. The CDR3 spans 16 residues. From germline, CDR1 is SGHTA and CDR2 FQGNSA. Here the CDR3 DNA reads TGTGCCAGCAGCGTAGAGGACAGGGGGGTCCCCTACGAGCAGTACTTC. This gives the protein CASSVEDRGVPYEQYF.

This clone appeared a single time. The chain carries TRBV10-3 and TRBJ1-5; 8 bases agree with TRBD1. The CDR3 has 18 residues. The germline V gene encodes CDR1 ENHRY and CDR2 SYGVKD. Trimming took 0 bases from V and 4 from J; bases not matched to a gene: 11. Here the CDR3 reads CAISESRPGGLGNQPQHF. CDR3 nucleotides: TGTGCCATCAGTGAGTCAAGGCCAGGGGGCCTTGGTAATCAGCCCCAGCATTTT.

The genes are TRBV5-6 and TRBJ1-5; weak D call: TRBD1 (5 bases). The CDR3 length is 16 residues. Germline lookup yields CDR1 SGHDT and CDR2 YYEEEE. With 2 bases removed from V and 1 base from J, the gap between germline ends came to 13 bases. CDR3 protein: CASSFSLQGSNQPQHF. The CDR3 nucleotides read TGTGCCAGCAGCTTTTCATTGCAGGGCAGCAATCAGCCCCAGCATTTT.

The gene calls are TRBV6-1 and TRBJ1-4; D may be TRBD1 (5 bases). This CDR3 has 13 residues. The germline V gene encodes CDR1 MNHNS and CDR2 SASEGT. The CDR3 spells CAAEGRANEKLFF. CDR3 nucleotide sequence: TGTGCAGCCGAGGGGAGGGCTAATGAAAAACTGTTTTTT.

The CDR3 is CASSPQMGDRDTQYF. CDR3 coding DNA: TGTGCCAGCTCACCACAGATGGGCGACAGAGATACGCAGTATTTT. This chain joins TRBV18 and TRBJ2-3; a weak D match, TRBD1 (5 bases). The CDR3 has 15 residues. Germline-derived CDR1 and CDR2 are KGHSH and LQKENI. V dropped 1 base and J dropped 5 bases, with 13 bases sitting between them.

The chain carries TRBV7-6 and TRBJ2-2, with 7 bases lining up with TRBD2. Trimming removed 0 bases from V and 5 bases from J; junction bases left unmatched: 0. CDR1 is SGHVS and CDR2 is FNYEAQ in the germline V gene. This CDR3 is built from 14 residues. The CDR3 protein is CASSLAGGTGELFF. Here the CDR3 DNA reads TGTGCCAGCAGCTTAGCGGGAGGGACCGGGGAGCTGTTTTTT.

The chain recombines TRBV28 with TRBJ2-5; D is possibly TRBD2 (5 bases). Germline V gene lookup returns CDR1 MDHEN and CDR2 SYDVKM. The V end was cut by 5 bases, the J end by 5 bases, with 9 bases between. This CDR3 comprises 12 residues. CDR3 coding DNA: TGTGCCAGCAGTCTACCGGGGGAGACCCAGTACTTC. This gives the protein CASSLPGETQYF.

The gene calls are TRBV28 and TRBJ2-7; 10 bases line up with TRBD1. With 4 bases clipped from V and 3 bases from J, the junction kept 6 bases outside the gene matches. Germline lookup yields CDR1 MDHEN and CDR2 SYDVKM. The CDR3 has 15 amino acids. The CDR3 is CASSSSGTGDYEQYF. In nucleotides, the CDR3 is TGTGCCAGCAGTTCCTCCGGGACAGGGGACTACGAGCAGTACTTC.

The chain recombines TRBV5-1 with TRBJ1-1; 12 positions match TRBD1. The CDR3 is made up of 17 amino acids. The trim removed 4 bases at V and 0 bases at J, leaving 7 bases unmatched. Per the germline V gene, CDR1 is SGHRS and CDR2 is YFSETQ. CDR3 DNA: TGCGCCAGCAGCCGCCAGGGACAGGGGGCAATGAACACTGAAGCTTTCTTT. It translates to CASSRQGQGAMNTEAFF.

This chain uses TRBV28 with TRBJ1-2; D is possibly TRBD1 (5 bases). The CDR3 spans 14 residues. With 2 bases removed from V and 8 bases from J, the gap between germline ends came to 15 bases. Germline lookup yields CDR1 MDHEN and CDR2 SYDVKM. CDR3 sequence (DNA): TGTGCCAGCAGTTTACCGGCCAGGGTAAGAGGCTACACCTTC. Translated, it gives CASSLPARVRGYTF.

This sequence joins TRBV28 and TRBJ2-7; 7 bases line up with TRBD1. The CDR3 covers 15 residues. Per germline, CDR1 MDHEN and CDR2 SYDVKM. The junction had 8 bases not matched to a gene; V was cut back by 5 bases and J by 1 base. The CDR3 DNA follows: TGTGCCAGCAGTGACCTCGGACAGGCGTCCTACGAGCAGTACTTC. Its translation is CASSDLGQASYEQYF.

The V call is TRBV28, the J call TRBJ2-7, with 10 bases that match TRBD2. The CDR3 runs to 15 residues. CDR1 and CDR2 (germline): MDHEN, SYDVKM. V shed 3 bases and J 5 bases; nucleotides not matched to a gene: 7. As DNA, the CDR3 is TGTGCCAGCAGTTTTCAGCGGGGGGGCCACAACGAGCAGTACTTC. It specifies CASSFQRGGHNEQYF.

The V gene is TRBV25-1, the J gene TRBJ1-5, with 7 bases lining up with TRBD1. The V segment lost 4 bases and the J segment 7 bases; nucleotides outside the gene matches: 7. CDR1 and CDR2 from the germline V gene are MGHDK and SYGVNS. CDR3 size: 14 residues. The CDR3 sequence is CASSVTGTGQPQHF. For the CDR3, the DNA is TGTGCCAGCAGTGTGACAGGGACTGGGCAGCCCCAGCATTTT.

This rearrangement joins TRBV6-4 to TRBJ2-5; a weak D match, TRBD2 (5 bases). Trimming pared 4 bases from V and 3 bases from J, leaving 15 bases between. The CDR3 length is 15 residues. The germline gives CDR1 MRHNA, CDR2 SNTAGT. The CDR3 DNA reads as TGTGCCAGCAGTGCGGGGTCAGGCGGTAAAGAGACCCAGTACTTC. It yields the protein CASSAGSGGKETQYF.